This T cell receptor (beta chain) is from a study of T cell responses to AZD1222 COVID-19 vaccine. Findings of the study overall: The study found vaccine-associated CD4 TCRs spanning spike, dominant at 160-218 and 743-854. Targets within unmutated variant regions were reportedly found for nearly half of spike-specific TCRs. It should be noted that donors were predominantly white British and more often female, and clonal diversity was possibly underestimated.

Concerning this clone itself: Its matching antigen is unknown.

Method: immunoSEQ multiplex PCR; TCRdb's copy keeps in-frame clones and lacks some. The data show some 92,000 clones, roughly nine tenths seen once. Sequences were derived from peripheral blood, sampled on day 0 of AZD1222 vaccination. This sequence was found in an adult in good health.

CDR3 sequence (DNA): TGCGCCAGCAGCCCCGGGCCGGAACGGAACACTGAAGCTTTCTTT. Its protein product is CASSPGPERNTEAFF. This chain links TRBV5-1 with TRBJ1-1; the D is unclear. Germline V gives CDR1 SGHRS, CDR2 YFSETQ. Trimming shortened V by 4 bases and J by 1 base, and 14 bases separated the two germline ends. The CDR3 covers 15 residues.